This T cell receptor beta chain was observed in a study of long-term antiretroviral therapy in people with HIV. immunoSEQ v3.0 was run at survey level. The assay was immunoSEQ multiplex PCR, and TCRdb's table has in-frame clones only and misses some. The sample has tens of thousands of clones, 60% to 85% seen once; the top ten hold around 15%. Concerning this clone itself: Its specificity is not known.

Findings and limits, study-wide: Controls exceeded HIV repertoires in CDR3 length range.

Germline CDR1 MNHEY, CDR2 SMNVEV (reference sequence). Trimming cost V 3 bases and J 3 bases, with 14 bases left between them. The CDR3 sequence is 15 residues long. This clonotype was sampled from a woman younger than 45 with HIV. The rearrangement links TRBV27 to TRBJ1-1; tentative D call: TRBD1 (6 bases). The sample in question was unsorted PBMCs, obtained 2.9 years after starting antiretroviral therapy. DNA for the CDR3: TGTGCCAGCAGTTTCACAGGGATGAGGGACACTGAAGCTTTCTTT. Protein: CASSFTGMRDTEAFF.